This entry features one T cell receptor (beta chain) sequence. This entry is derived from a study of monozygotic twins with inflammatory bowel disease. The RNA usage for each TCR library was approximately 3,500 ng of total RNA. During cDNA synthesis, UMIs that each contained a 6-nucleotide sample barcode were added by means of template switching. No DNA is given; TCRdb re-called the 5' RACE reads and lists each CDR3 protein once. This sample carries approximately 120,000 distinct CDR3 sequences, with around an eighth going to the ten biggest clones. This sequence was found in a human donor with ulcerative colitis or Crohn's disease, or a healthy co-twin of an affected twin (not recorded which). The sample was blood.

The CDR3 is CAISRQEAGMNEKLFF. This chain uses TRBV10-3 with TRBJ1-4; there is no DNA to check the TCRdb D call of TRBD1. The CDR3 has 16 residues. The germline V gene encodes CDR1 ENHRY and CDR2 SYGVKD.